These 13 T cell receptor beta chains share one sample of origin, sequenced in a study of blood T cells in healthy people across ages. The authors ran a second PCR of 7 to 11 cycles using a sample-barcoded 5' primer and a J-beta primer mix. Each CDR3 protein gets one entry after TCRdb re-called the 5' RACE reads with MiXCR. This table has roughly 1.7 million distinct CDR3 sequences, about 31% appearing once. Sequenced material: blood. The receptor set was obtained from a woman aged 25 to 45 in good health.

This clonotype appeared a few times. The V call is TRBV5-1, the J call TRBJ2-7; D is possibly TRBD1 or TRBD2 (5 bases each). Germline V gene lookup returns CDR1 SGHRS and CDR2 YFSETQ. Trimming removed 3 bases from V and 2 bases from J, with 12 bases in between. The CDR3 loop spans 14 amino acids. CDR3 nucleotide sequence: TGCGCCAGCAGCTCGGGGCCAGATGCCTACGAGCAGTACTTC. It yields the protein CASSSGPDAYEQYF.

This clonotype was counted between two and nine times. The genes are TRBV20-1 and TRBJ2-3; 12 bases match TRBD2. The ends lost 0 bases at V and 4 bases at J; junction bases unmatched: 5. The CDR3 covers 16 residues. Germline assignment: CDR1 DFQATT and CDR2 SNEGSKA (reference sequence). The CDR3 protein is CSARDPSGRAPDTQYF. CDR3 bases: TGCAGTGCTAGAGACCCTAGCGGGAGGGCCCCAGATACGCAGTATTTT.

Points on this clonotype: Compared with germline, one end of the junction differs, possibly owing to a read error. This rearrangement joins TRBV12-3 or TRBV12-4 to TRBJ2-1; D is possibly TRBD1 (6 bases). CDR3 length equals 16 residues. The CDR3 is CASGSTGSRSYNKQFF. The CDR3 DNA follows: TGTGCCAGCGGCTCAACAGGGTCTAGATCCTACAATAAGCAGTTCTTC.

This clonotype showed up just a few times. The chain is built from TRBV3-1 and TRBJ2-3; D gene unclear. Germline V lookup: CDR1 LGHDT, CDR2 YNNKEL (reference sequence). V was cut by 1 base and J by 8 bases, with 7 bases left in between. This CDR3 has 12 amino acids. The CDR3 DNA sequence: TGTGCCAGCAGCCAAGGAAGAGTTACGCAGTATTTT. Protein sequence: CASSQGRVTQYF.

J is TRBJ1-3 and V is TRBV13, with D possibly TRBD1 on 6 matching bases. This CDR3 is 15 amino acids long. Germline assignment: CDR1 PRHDT and CDR2 FYEKMQ (reference sequence). The V and J ends lost 3 bases and 7 bases respectively, with 16 bases between them. Here the CDR3 reads CASSFRTVASNTIYF. The CDR3 DNA reads as TGTGCCAGCAGCTTCCGGACAGTCGCGAGCAACACCATATATTTT.

This clonotype was seen a few times. V and J are TRBV9 and TRBJ2-1, with D perhaps TRBD1 (6 bases). The ends were cut back, 3 bases at V and 12 bases at J, with 16 bases in the middle. Germline assignment: CDR1 SGDLS and CDR2 YYNGEE. This CDR3 contains 13 residues. DNA of the CDR3: TGTGCCAGCAGCGGGGGGAGTCGGACAGTGCAGTTCTTC. Translation: CASSGGSRTVQFF.

The chain uses TRBV4-1 and TRBJ2-7; D is unclear. Germline-derived CDR1 and CDR2 are MGHRA and YSYEKL. V gave up 5 bases and J gave up 0 bases, with 14 bases separating them. The CDR3 has 15 residues. Written as DNA, the CDR3 is TGCGCCAGCAGCAACAACAAGGGCAGCTCCTACGAGCAGTACTTC. Protein sequence: CASSNNKGSSYEQYF.

The J gene is TRBJ2-1, the V gene TRBV9; 16 bases are a match to TRBD2. The ends lost 2 bases at V and 7 bases at J; junction bases unmatched: 6. The germline gives CDR1 SGDLS, CDR2 YYNGEE. The CDR3 contains 17 residues. The CDR3 is CASSVLGLAGGPNEQFF. CDR3 nucleotide sequence: TGTGCCAGCAGCGTCCTGGGACTAGCGGGGGGGCCTAATGAGCAGTTCTTC.

This clonotype was found a few times. The rearrangement joins TRBV7-9 to TRBJ2-3; no definite D call. There are 16 residues in the CDR3. Trimming removed 4 bases from V and 4 bases from J, with 18 bases in between. CDR1 SEHNR and CDR2 FQNEAQ come from the germline V gene (reference sequence). CDR3 sequence: CASSYRRVTHPDTQYF. CDR3 sequence (DNA): TGTGCCAGCAGCTACCGAAGGGTCACACATCCAGATACGCAGTATTTT. The full variable domain, its missing parts supplied by reference TRBV7-9 and TRBJ2-3, is DTGVSQNPRHKITKRGQNVTFRCDPISEHNRLYWYRQTLGQGPEFLTYFQNEAQLEKSRLLSDRFSAERPKGSFSTLEIQRTEQGDSAMYLCASSYRRVTHPDTQYFGPGTRLTVL.

The chain couples TRBV6-5 to TRBJ2-5; TRBD2 agrees at 7 bases. Germline V gene data show CDR1 as MNHEY and CDR2 as SVGAGI. The V and J ends lost 7 bases and 7 bases, in that order; junction bases with no gene match: 15. The CDR3 totals 15 residues. This chain's CDR3 is CASTPDGGTARTQYF. The CDR3 coding sequence is TGTGCCAGCACCCCTGACGGGGGGACTGCGCGGACCCAGTACTTC.

This clonotype was detected many times. J is TRBJ2-3 and V is TRBV3-1; 8 bases are shared with TRBD2. Germline values: CDR1 LGHDT, CDR2 YNNKEL (reference sequence). V lost 1 base to trimming and J lost 3 bases; unmatched junction nucleotides: 0. This CDR3 comprises 14 residues. The CDR3: CASSQAGGTDTQYF. The CDR3 bases are TGTGCCAGCAGCCAAGCGGGGGGGACAGATACGCAGTATTTT.

Only a few counts were recorded for this clonotype. V usage is TRBV30 and J usage is TRBJ2-1; 11 nucleotides align to TRBD2. Germline loops: CDR1 GTSNPN, CDR2 SVGIG (reference sequence). The J segment lost 4 bases and the V segment lost 5 bases, leaving 13 bases of the junction unmatched. The CDR3 sequence is 17 residues long. The CDR3 DNA sequence: TGTGCCTGGGCAGACGGAGGGACTAGCGGACCATACAATGAGCAGTTCTTC. It yields the protein CAWADGGTSGPYNEQFF.

The V gene is TRBV13, the J gene TRBJ1-6, with D perhaps matching TRBD1 (5 bases). The CDR3 totals 11 residues. Trimming cost V 2 bases and J 15 bases, with 8 bases left between them. Germline V gives CDR1 PRHDT, CDR2 FYEKMQ (reference sequence). Here the CDR3 reads CASSLRGDLHF. The CDR3 coding sequence is TGTGCCAGCAGCTTACGGGGGGACCTCCACTTT.